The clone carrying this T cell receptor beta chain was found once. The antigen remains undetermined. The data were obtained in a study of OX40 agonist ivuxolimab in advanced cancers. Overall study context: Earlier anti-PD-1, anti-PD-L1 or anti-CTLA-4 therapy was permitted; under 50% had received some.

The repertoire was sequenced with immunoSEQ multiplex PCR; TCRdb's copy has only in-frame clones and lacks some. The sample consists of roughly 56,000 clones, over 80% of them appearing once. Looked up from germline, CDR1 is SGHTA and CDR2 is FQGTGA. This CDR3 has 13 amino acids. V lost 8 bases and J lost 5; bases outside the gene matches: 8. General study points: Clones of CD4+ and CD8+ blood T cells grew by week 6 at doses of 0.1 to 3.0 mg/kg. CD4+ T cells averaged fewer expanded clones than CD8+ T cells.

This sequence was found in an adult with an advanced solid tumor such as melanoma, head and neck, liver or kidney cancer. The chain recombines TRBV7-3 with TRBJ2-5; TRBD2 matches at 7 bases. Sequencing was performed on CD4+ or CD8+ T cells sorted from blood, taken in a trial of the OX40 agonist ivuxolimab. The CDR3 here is CASSRGVGETQYF. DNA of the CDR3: TGTGCCAGCTCCCGGGGGGTCGGGGAGACCCAGTACTTC.